Following are 32 T cell receptor beta chains from one sample sequenced in a study of cytomegalovirus exposure and HLA in healthy donors (dated by TCRdb to about 2017). Libraries were prepared through the immunoSEQ multiplex PCR assay. For the multiplex PCR, a mixture combining 60 forward primers for TCR Vbeta segments and 13 reverse primers for TCR Jbeta segments was used. This is the immuneACCESS table as TCRdb keeps it, with only in-frame sequences that have V and J called. A part of the clones is gone; compared with another copy, unresolved V genes explain less than half, and the rest is unexplained. The sample table shows 150,000 to 200,000 clones, and about 86% are seen once. The ten biggest clones cover roughly 2.1% of the sample. Material for sequencing was PBMCs. These receptors all stem from a woman between 18 and 29 years old in good health and CMV-seropositive.

This clone was seen only a few times. V and J are TRBV20-1 and TRBJ2-5; no firm D call. Germline assignment: CDR1 DFQATT and CDR2 SNEGSKA (reference sequence). The CDR3 is made up of 11 amino acids. The CDR3 region has the DNA TGCAGCCTGGGCAGCCAAGAGACCCAGTACTTC. Protein sequence: CSLGSQETQYF.

This clone was seen only a few times. The germline gene is not matched at one end of the junction; a read error may be the cause. This chain links TRBV9 with TRBJ1-1; a weak D match, TRBD1 (5 bases). This CDR3 has 13 amino acids. CDR1 SGDLS and CDR2 YYNGEE come from the germline V gene. CDR3 nucleotide sequence: TGTGTCAGCAGCGTAGGGGCGAACACTGAAGCTTTCTTT. Translation gives CVSSVGANTEAFF.

This clone appeared a few times. The chain employs TRBV11-3 and TRBJ2-3; a possible D gene is TRBD1 (5 bases). Germline values: CDR1 SGHNT, CDR2 YENEEA. The CDR3 loop spans 15 amino acids. The V gene lost 0 bases and the J gene lost 6 bases, with 13 bases spanning the gap. The CDR3 is CASSLDLTGPDTQYF. In DNA form, the CDR3 reads TGTGCCAGCAGCTTAGATCTTACAGGCCCGGATACGCAGTATTTT.

This clone was picked up a small number of times. V usage is TRBV30 and J usage is TRBJ2-1, with 9 bases identical to TRBD1. Germline loops: CDR1 GTSNPN, CDR2 SVGIG (reference sequence). The V and J ends lost 6 bases and 5 bases, in that order; junction bases with no gene match: 5. CDR3 length equals 13 residues. The DNA for the CDR3 is TGTGCCTGCGACAGGGGGATAAACAATGAGCAGTTCTTC. It translates to CACDRGINNEQFF.

The chain joins TRBV5-1 to TRBJ2-3; weak D call: TRBD2 (5 bases). Trimming cost V 0 bases and J 0 bases, with 11 bases left between them. The CDR3 loop spans 16 amino acids. The germline V gene has CDR1 SGHRS and CDR2 YFSETQ. The CDR3 DNA follows: TGCGCCAGCAGCTTGGTGAGCGGTCCCAGCACAGATACGCAGTATTTT. Translation gives CASSLVSGPSTDTQYF.

The rearrangement links TRBV6-1 to TRBJ2-1, with D possibly being TRBD1 (6 bases). Trimming shortened V by 8 bases and J by 2 bases, and 16 bases separated the two germline ends. This CDR3 is 15 amino acids long. CDR1 is MNHNS, CDR2 SASEGT, per germline. The chain's CDR3 is CASGYRESPYNEQFF. The CDR3 DNA is TGTGCCAGCGGCTACAGGGAATCCCCCTACAATGAGCAGTTCTTC.

The V call is TRBV6-5, the J call TRBJ1-4; 10 nucleotides match TRBD1. This CDR3 spans 14 amino acids. Germline loops: CDR1 MNHEY, CDR2 SVGAGI. V was pared by 6 bases and J by 7 bases, with 5 bases of the junction left unmatched. The CDR3 bases are TGTGCCAGCAGACCAGGACAGGGGGGTGAAAAACTGTTTTTT. Translation: CASRPGQGGEKLFF.

This clone was seen only once. The chain links TRBV2 to TRBJ2-5, with 10 bases lining up with TRBD1. Germline V CDR1 and CDR2: SNHLY, FYNNEI. The V and J ends lost 4 bases and 6 bases, in that order; junction bases with no gene match: 8. This CDR3 has 15 amino acids. DNA of the CDR3: TGTGCCAGCAGTGGGGAGACAGGGGGCTTTAAGACCCAGTACTTC. Amino acids: CASSGETGGFKTQYF.

This rearrangement joins TRBV4-3 to TRBJ2-3, with 7 bases aligning to TRBD2. This CDR3 has 16 residues. Germline V lookup: CDR1 LGHNA, CDR2 YSLEER. The V and J ends lost 0 bases and 11 bases, in that order; junction bases with no gene match: 14. The CDR3 bases are TGCGCCAGCAGCCAAGAACGAAACGGGGGGTCCCCTGGGCAGTATTTT. It translates to CASSQERNGGSPGQYF.

V and J are TRBV28 and TRBJ1-2; D might be TRBD1 (6 bases). Germline-derived CDR1 and CDR2 are MDHEN and SYDVKM. The V end was cut by 4 bases, the J end by 1 base, with 16 bases between. The length of the CDR3 is 16 residues. The CDR3 nucleotides are TGTGCCAGCAGTTCCTTTTATACAGGGATTAACTATGGCTACACCTTC. Its protein is CASSSFYTGINYGYTF.

V gene TRBV7-9 combines with J gene TRBJ1-2, with D hard to call. Per the germline V gene, CDR1 is SEHNR and CDR2 is FQNEAQ (reference sequence). This CDR3 has 12 amino acids. V lost 5 bases and J lost 6, with 10 bases in between. CDR3 amino acids: CASSIGVHGYTF. The CDR3 region has the DNA TGTGCCAGCAGCATCGGAGTCCATGGCTACACCTTC.

This chain joins TRBV7-3 and TRBJ2-1; 11 nucleotides line up with TRBD2. CDR1 is SGHTA and CDR2 is FQGTGA in the germline V gene. The V gene end was trimmed by 11 bases and the J gene end by 7 bases; junction bases not matched to a gene: 10. This CDR3 is 14 amino acids long. CDR3 region: CADPLAGGLNEQFF. CDR3 DNA sequence: TGTGCCGACCCCCTAGCGGGGGGCCTTAATGAGCAGTTCTTC.

The genes are TRBV6-1 and TRBJ1-5, with 8 bases fitting TRBD1. The trim removed 3 bases at V and 5 bases at J, leaving 6 bases unmatched. The CDR3 contains 15 residues. CDR1 is MNHNS, CDR2 SASEGT, per germline. The CDR3, as DNA: TGTGCCAGCAGTGACCCCTCCAGGGGGCATCAGCCCCAGCATTTT. Its translation: CASSDPSRGHQPQHF.

This chain uses TRBV5-1 with TRBJ2-4; TRBD1 agrees at 9 bases. Germline V gives CDR1 SGHRS, CDR2 YFSETQ. Losses at the gene ends were 4 bases for V and 8 bases for J; bases not matched to a gene: 7. This CDR3 spans 14 amino acids. The CDR3 reads CASSPRTGEDIQYF. DNA for the CDR3: TGCGCCAGCAGCCCTAGGACAGGGGAGGACATTCAGTACTTC.

Comments on this clone: The junction and the germline gene differ at one end; a read error may be behind it. The chain is built from TRBV7-9 and TRBJ1-6; 8 bases match TRBD1. The CDR3 is 18 amino acids. Germline assignment: CDR1 SEHNR and CDR2 FQNEAQ (reference sequence). Here the CDR3 reads CATWPGQGAFTVPSPLHF. The DNA for the CDR3 is TGTGCCACCTGGCCGGGGCAGGGGGCGTTTACGGTACCTTCACCCCTTCACTTT.

The chain recombines TRBV30 with TRBJ1-4; the D is unclear. V lost 0 bases and J 0 bases, leaving 5 bases between the germline ends. The CDR3 runs 14 residues. Germline CDR1 GTSNPN, CDR2 SVGIG (reference sequence). The CDR3 coding sequence is TGTGCCTGGAGTGTAACTGCAACTAATGAAAAACTGTTTTTT. Its translation: CAWSVTATNEKLFF.

The chain has TRBV27 and TRBJ2-5, with 10 bases lining up with TRBD1. Gene TRBJ2-7 matches the end of the DNA better, so the J call may be wrong. Germline CDR1 is MNHEY and CDR2 is SMNVEV (reference sequence). The CDR3 runs to 15 residues. CDR3 sequence: CASSPGQGPSYEQYF. CDR3 nucleotide sequence: TGTGCCAGCAGTCCGGGACAGGGGCCCTCCTACGAGCAGTACTTC.

The chain combines TRBV27 with TRBJ2-3; D is undetermined. Per the germline V gene, CDR1 is MNHEY and CDR2 is SMNVEV (reference sequence). The germline V and J ends were trimmed by 1 base and 2 bases, with 4 bases remaining between them. The CDR3 contains 13 residues. The CDR3 bases are TGTGCCAGCAGTTTATATTACACAGATACGCAGTATTTT. It specifies CASSLYYTDTQYF.

This chain links TRBV6-5 with TRBJ2-6; 9 positions match TRBD1. Germline trimming cut 2 bases from V and 2 bases from J; bases unmatched to any gene: 1. This CDR3 is built from 16 residues. Germline V CDR1 and CDR2: MNHEY, SVGAGI. The CDR3 sequence: CASSYGTGTGANVLTF. In DNA, the CDR3 is TGTGCCAGCAGTTACGGGACAGGGACTGGGGCCAACGTCCTGACTTTC.

This clone has a handful of counts. This chain uses TRBV7-2 with TRBJ2-7; D perhaps matches TRBD2 (7 bases). The V end lost 0 bases, the J end lost 6 bases, and 12 bases lay between the germline ends. The germline CDR1 and CDR2 sequences are SGHTA and FQGNSA. This CDR3 has 14 residues. The DNA of the CDR3 is TGTGCCAGCAGCTTAGCGGGGGGGGCCCCCGAGCAGTACTTC. It codes for CASSLAGGAPEQYF. Based on the CDR3 plus reference TRBV7-2 and TRBJ2-7, the full variable domain is GAGVSQSPSNKVTEKGKDVELRCDPISGHTALYWYRQSLGQGLEFLIYFQGNSAPDKSGLPSDRFSAERTGGSVSTLTIQRTQQEDSAVYLCASSLAGGAPEQYFGPGTRLTVT.

The chain links TRBV2 to TRBJ1-5, with TRBD1 matching over 8 bases. The CDR3 is made up of 15 amino acids. V lost 4 bases to trimming and J lost 3 bases; unmatched junction nucleotides: 5. The germline V gene has CDR1 SNHLY and CDR2 FYNNEI. In nucleotides, the CDR3 is TGTGCCAGCAGTGGACAGGGGACTGTCAATCAGCCCCAGCATTTT. Translation gives CASSGQGTVNQPQHF.

This rearrangement joins TRBV6-1 to TRBJ1-5; D is unclear. The CDR3 covers 15 residues. Germline V CDR1 and CDR2: MNHNS, SASEGT. V was shortened by 7 bases and J by 1 base, with 14 bases between the two germline ends. CDR3 loop: CASTTSWRSNQPQHF. The CDR3 DNA is TGTGCCAGCACAACCTCCTGGAGGAGCAATCAGCCCCAGCATTTT.

Concerning this clone: Other nucleotide sequences from this sample produce the same CDR3. CDR3 sequence (DNA): TGCGCCAGCAGCTTGGGGCAGGGGATGAACACTGAAGCTTTCTTT. Protein sequence: CASSLGQGMNTEAFF. The chain carries TRBV5-1 and TRBJ1-1, with D possibly being TRBD1 (6 bases). The V end was cut by 0 bases, the J end by 0 bases, with 9 bases between. The CDR3 is made up of 15 amino acids. The germline CDR1 and CDR2 sequences are SGHRS and YFSETQ.

The chain links TRBV5-6 to TRBJ1-1, with unresolved D. The germline gives CDR1 SGHDT, CDR2 YYEEEE. V lost 1 base to trimming and J lost 6 bases, with 10 bases between them. The CDR3 covers 13 residues. CDR3 bases: TGTGCCAGCAGCTTGCGGGATAACCCTGAAGCTTTCTTT. This codes for CASSLRDNPEAFF. Together with reference TRBV5-6 and TRBJ1-1, the CDR3 gives the full variable domain: DAGVTQSPTHLIKTRGQQVTLRCSPKSGHDTVSWYQQALGQGPQFIFQYYEEEERQRGNFPDRFSGHQFPNYSSELNVNALLLGDSALYLCASSLRDNPEAFFGQGTRLTVV.

The chain uses TRBV30 and TRBJ1-6; D unclear. From germline, CDR1 is GTSNPN and CDR2 SVGIG (reference sequence). This CDR3 contains 12 residues. V lost 4 bases, J lost 7 bases, and 8 bases lay in between. The CDR3 DNA reads TGTGCCTGGAATCCCGGGAATTCACCCCTCCACTTT. As protein: CAWNPGNSPLHF.

V is TRBV6-1 and J is TRBJ2-7, with 9 bases matching TRBD1. The germline CDR1 and CDR2 sequences are MNHNS and SASEGT. The length of the CDR3 is 12 residues. V shed 0 bases and J 11 bases; nucleotides not matched to a gene: 2. Here the CDR3 reads CASSEAGDREYF. Here the CDR3 DNA reads TGTGCCAGCAGTGAAGCGGGGGACAGGGAGTACTTC.

The V gene is TRBV19, the J gene TRBJ2-3; no clear D. V gave up 5 bases and J gave up 5 bases, with 14 bases separating them. Germline values: CDR1 LNHDA, CDR2 SQIVND (reference sequence). The CDR3 is 14 residues long. The CDR3 here is CASSSSGPLDTQYF. CDR3 DNA: TGTGCCAGTAGTTCGAGTGGGCCCTTAGATACGCAGTATTTT.

The chain is built from TRBV9 and TRBJ2-5; 7 nucleotides match TRBD2. Germline V lookup: CDR1 SGDLS, CDR2 YYNGEE. The CDR3 extends over 15 amino acids. With 0 bases clipped from V and 4 bases from J, the junction kept 6 bases outside the gene matches. For the CDR3, the DNA is TGTGCCAGCAGCGTAGGGGGGGGGAACCCAGAGACCCAGTACTTC. Encoded protein: CASSVGGGNPETQYF.

This chain uses TRBV7-9 with TRBJ1-4; D unclear. The CDR3 loop spans 12 amino acids. Trimming stripped 5 bases from V and 5 bases from J, with 6 bases between. Germline CDR1 SEHNR, CDR2 FQNEAQ (reference sequence). The CDR3 reads CASSQLNEKLFF. The CDR3 DNA reads TGTGCCAGCAGCCAACTGAATGAAAAACTGTTTTTT.

The chain couples TRBV28 to TRBJ2-2, with 8 bases identical to TRBD1. CDR3 length: 16 amino acids. The J segment lost 1 base and the V segment lost 6 bases, leaving 7 bases of the junction unmatched. CDR1 and CDR2 from the germline V gene are MDHEN and SYDVKM. The DNA for the CDR3 is TGTGCCAGCAGGCTTCAGGGGACAGGGAACACCGGGGAGCTGTTTTTT. It yields the protein CASRLQGTGNTGELFF.

The chain combines TRBV30 with TRBJ2-7, with 9 bases identical to TRBD1. The CDR3 spans 14 residues. Germline values: CDR1 GTSNPN, CDR2 SVGIG (reference sequence). The J segment lost 4 bases and the V segment lost 3 bases, leaving 7 bases of the junction unmatched. The CDR3 sequence: CAWRGGQGRYEQYF. The CDR3 nucleotides read TGTGCCTGGAGGGGGGGACAGGGTCGGTACGAGCAGTACTTC.

The chain has TRBV14 and TRBJ2-2; possibly TRBD2 for D (6 bases). The germline V and J ends were trimmed by 4 bases and 5 bases, with 14 bases remaining between them. CDR1 SGHDN and CDR2 FVKESK come from the germline V gene. The CDR3 runs 15 residues. CDR3 residues: CASSPPGLLTGELFF. DNA of the CDR3: TGTGCCAGCAGCCCTCCGGGACTGTTGACCGGGGAGCTGTTTTTT.